The clone carrying this TCR beta chain was seen only a few times. The V segment lost 3 bases and the J segment 3 bases; nucleotides outside the gene matches: 5. Germline V gene sequence: CDR1 SGHDT, CDR2 YYEEEE. CDR3 size: 16 residues. TCRdb analysed the 5' RACE reads with MiXCR anew, one entry per CDR3 protein. The repertoire has some 560,000 distinct CDR3 sequences, about a fifth of them found once; the top ten carry 13% to 15%. The sample comes from a study of T cells after yellow fever vaccination. The receptor was isolated from a man younger than 45 who received the YFV17D yellow fever vaccine. The chain employs TRBV5-6 and TRBJ2-2; 10 nucleotides line up with TRBD1. The sample was PBMCs, taken 15 days after the yellow fever booster vaccination. The CDR3 DNA sequence: TGTGCCAGCAGCTCCGGGACAGGGGTTGACACCGGGGAGCTGTTTTTT. Translated: CASSSGTGVDTGELFF.